This TCR beta chain is drawn from a study of T cell repertoires in cytomegalovirus infection. Overall study results and limits: People with CMV and the relevant HLA were identified by cumulative public TCR beta family frequency.

As for this clonotype: Its antigen is not identified.

This CDR3 contains 13 residues. V gave up 6 bases and J gave up 2 bases, with 9 bases separating them. Germline values: CDR1 MNHEY, CDR2 SVGAGI. MiXCR, run by TCRdb on the reads, gives a single entry per CDR3 protein. The sample lists around 770,000 distinct CDR3 sequences, 25% to 30% occurring once. The source is a human donor in good health (CMV status not recorded). Some clones in this sample may be carry-over from other donors' samples. Sample: cultured CD8+ T cells from PBMCs, taken from culture after CMV antigen stimulation. The chain joins TRBV6-5 to TRBJ2-3; D gene unclear. As DNA, the CDR3 is TGTGCCAGCAGCCCACGGGCCACAGATACGCAGTATTTT. This sequence encodes CASSPRATDTQYF.